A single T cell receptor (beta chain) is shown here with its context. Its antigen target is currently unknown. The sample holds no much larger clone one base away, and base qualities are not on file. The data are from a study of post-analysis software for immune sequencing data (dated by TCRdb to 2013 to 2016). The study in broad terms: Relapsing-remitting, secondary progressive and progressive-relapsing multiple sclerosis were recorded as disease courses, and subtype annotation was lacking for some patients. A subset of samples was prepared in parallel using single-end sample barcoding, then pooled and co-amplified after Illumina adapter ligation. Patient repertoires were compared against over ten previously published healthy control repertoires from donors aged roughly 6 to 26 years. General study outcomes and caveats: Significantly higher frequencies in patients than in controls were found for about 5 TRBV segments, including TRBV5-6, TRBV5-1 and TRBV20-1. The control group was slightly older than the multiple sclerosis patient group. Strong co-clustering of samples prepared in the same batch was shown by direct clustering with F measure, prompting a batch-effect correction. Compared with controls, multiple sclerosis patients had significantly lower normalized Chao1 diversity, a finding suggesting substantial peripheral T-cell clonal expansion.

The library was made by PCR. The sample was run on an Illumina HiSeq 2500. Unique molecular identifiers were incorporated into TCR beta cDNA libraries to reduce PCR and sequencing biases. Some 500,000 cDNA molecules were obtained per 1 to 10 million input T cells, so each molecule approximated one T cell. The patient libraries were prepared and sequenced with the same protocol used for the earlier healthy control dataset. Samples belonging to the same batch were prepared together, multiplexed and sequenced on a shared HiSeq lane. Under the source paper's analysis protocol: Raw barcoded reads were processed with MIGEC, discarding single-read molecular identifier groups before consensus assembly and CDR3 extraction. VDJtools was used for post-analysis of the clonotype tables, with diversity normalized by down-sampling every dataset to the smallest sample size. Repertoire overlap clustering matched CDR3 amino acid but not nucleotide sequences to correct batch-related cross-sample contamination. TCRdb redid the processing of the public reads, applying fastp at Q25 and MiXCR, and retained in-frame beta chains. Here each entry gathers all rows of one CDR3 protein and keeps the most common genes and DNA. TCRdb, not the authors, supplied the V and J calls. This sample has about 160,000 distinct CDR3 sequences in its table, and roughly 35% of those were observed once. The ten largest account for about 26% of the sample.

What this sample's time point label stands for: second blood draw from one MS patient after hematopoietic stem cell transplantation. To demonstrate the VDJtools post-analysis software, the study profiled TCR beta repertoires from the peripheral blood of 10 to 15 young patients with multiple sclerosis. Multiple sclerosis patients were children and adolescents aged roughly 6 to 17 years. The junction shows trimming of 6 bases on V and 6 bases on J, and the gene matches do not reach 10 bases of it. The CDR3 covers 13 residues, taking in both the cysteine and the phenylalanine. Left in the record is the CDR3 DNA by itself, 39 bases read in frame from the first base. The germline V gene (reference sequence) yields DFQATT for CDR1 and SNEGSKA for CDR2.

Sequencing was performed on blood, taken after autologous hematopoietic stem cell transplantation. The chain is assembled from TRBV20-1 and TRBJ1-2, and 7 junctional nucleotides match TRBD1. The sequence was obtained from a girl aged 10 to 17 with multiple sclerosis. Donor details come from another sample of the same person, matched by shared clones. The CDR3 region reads CSAEPQGRNGYTF. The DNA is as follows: TGCAGTGCGGAGCCACAGGGGCGGAATGGCTACACCTTC.